The 8 T cell receptor beta chains below all came from one sample that was sequenced in a study of STAT5B mutations in CD4+ large granular lymphocyte leukemia (dated by TCRdb to the early 2020s). Library creation used the immunoSEQ multiplex PCR assay. TCRdb mirrors the immuneACCESS table, restricted to in-frame sequences. Some clones are absent from its copies; in checked studies, under half trace to an unresolved V gene, and the reason for the others is unknown. The sample has tens of thousands of clones on record, 65% to 85% of them singletons. Clones ranked in the top ten supply more than 0.3% of the sample. The sample consisted of CD4+ T cells from blood buffy coats. The receptors here all came from a human donor in good health.

This clone turned up a few times. V and J are TRBV18 and TRBJ1-1; 9 nucleotides match TRBD1. Trimming at V came to 6 bases and at J to 1 base, leaving 9 bases not matched to a gene. Germline-derived CDR1 and CDR2 are KGHSH and LQKENI. The CDR3 is made up of 16 amino acids. The CDR3 protein is CASSPNRGRGNTEAFF. In DNA form, the CDR3 reads TGTGCCAGCTCGCCCAACAGGGGGCGTGGGAACACTGAAGCTTTCTTT.

The chain joins TRBV18 to TRBJ2-7; TRBD1 matches at 7 bases. Losses at the gene ends were 2 bases for V and 4 bases for J; bases not matched to a gene: 5. The germline gives CDR1 KGHSH, CDR2 LQKENI. The CDR3 length is 14 residues. The CDR3 sequence: CASSPRDSRYEQYF. For the CDR3, the DNA is TGTGCCAGCTCACCAAGGGACAGCAGGTACGAGCAGTACTTC.

The V and J genes are TRBV16 and TRBJ1-5; D unresolved. Trimming cost V 4 bases and J 0 bases, with 13 bases left between them. The CDR3 covers 16 residues. Germline CDR1 KGHSY, CDR2 FQNENV. The DNA of the CDR3 is TGTGCCAGCAGCCCCTCCTACCACCTTAGCAATCAGCCCCAGCATTTT. Translated, it gives CASSPSYHLSNQPQHF.

V and J are TRBV5-1 and TRBJ1-2; 8 positions match TRBD1. In germline, CDR1 is SGHRS, CDR2 YFSETQ. The CDR3 consists of 16 residues. Trimming took 4 bases from V and 5 from J; bases not matched to a gene: 13. For the CDR3, the DNA is TGCGCCAGCAGCCTGGGTGCGACAGGGGTTTCGTATGGCTACACCTTC. It codes for CASSLGATGVSYGYTF.

This chain joins TRBV19 and TRBJ2-3, with TRBD1 matching over 9 bases. V lost 5 bases and J lost 7; bases outside the gene matches: 10. Germline CDR1 LNHDA, CDR2 SQIVND (reference sequence). The CDR3 runs to 15 residues. The CDR3 nucleotides read TGTGCCAGTAGTCCACAGGGGGCGCGGGGAAATACGCAGTATTTT. Amino acid sequence: CASSPQGARGNTQYF.

This rearrangement joins TRBV6-4 to TRBJ1-1; D remains unclear. The CDR3 length is 13 residues. The germline V and J ends were trimmed by 5 bases and 0 bases, with 7 bases remaining between them. The germline gives CDR1 MRHNA, CDR2 SNTAGT. In DNA form, the CDR3 reads TGTGCCAGCAGTATAGATATGAACACTGAAGCTTTCTTT. This codes for CASSIDMNTEAFF.

This clone has more than one count but fewer than ten. V gene TRBV7-2 combines with J gene TRBJ2-1; 8 bases fit TRBD2. Per the germline V gene, CDR1 is SGHTA and CDR2 is FQGNSA. The length of the CDR3 is 13 residues. Trimming took 5 bases from V and 9 from J; bases not matched to a gene: 6. DNA for the CDR3: TGTGCCAGCAGCCCGACTAGCGCGAGTGAGCAGTTCTTC. Amino acid sequence: CASSPTSASEQFF.

This chain uses TRBV2 with TRBJ2-4, with no clear D. Trimming removed 1 base at V and 0 bases at J, with 10 bases between. This CDR3 has 16 amino acids. In germline, CDR1 is SNHLY, CDR2 FYNNEI. The chain's CDR3 is CASSEDSGLAKNIQYF. CDR3 coding DNA: TGTGCCAGCAGTGAAGATTCCGGTCTAGCCAAAAACATTCAGTACTTC.